This T cell receptor (beta chain) is drawn from a study of blood T cells in healthy people across ages. The CDR3 consists of 16 residues. V was pared by 4 bases and J by 5 bases, with 11 bases of the junction left unmatched. Germline lookup yields CDR1 LGHNA and CDR2 YNFKEQ. The use of a sample-barcoded 5' primer and a J-beta primer mix characterized a second PCR of roughly 7 to 11 cycles. From the 5' RACE reads, TCRdb called clonotypes with MiXCR, one entry per CDR3 protein. The sample records about 1.5 million distinct CDR3 sequences, around 40% being singletons. Per individual sample, total RNA of at least 5.5 micrograms was extracted. This clonotype was picked up a small number of times.

V usage is TRBV4-2 and J usage is TRBJ2-1, with 7 bases matching TRBD1. Sequenced input: blood. The TCR originated in a woman aged 18-29 years in good health. CDR3 region: CASSRETGNFDNEQFF. The CDR3 DNA sequence: TGTGCCAGCAGCCGGGAGACAGGGAACTTTGACAATGAGCAGTTCTTC.